Listed below are T cell receptor beta chains from one sample, sequenced in a study of naive and memory T cell subsets. TCRdb re-derived calls from the UMI-ligation and nested PCR reads in MiXCR, one entry per CDR3 protein. The sample holds over 110,000 distinct CDR3 sequences, 15% to 25% seen once. Sequencing was performed on naive CD8+ T cells from blood. The receptors were gathered from a human donor in good health. CDR3s include the opening cysteine and the closing phenylalanine or tryptophan. The order of the fields is J gene, V gene, D gene, clone size, CDR3 protein, CDR3 DNA. The D gene is left open where the match is weak. The listing skips clone size in some rows; elsewhere it reads once, few, many or a size class.

TRBJ2-7 | TRBV6-1 | TRBD2 | . | CASSFRTSAAYEQYF | TGTGCCAGCAGTTTCAGGACTAGCGCGGCCTACGAGCAGTACTTC
TRBJ1-1 | TRBV28 | . | . | CASSFEMNTEAFF | TGTGCCAGCAGTTTCGAGATGAACACTGAAGCTTTCTTT
TRBJ2-2 | TRBV12-3/TRBV12-4 | . | . | CASSTSTGELFF | TGTGCCAGCTCGACTAGCACCGGGGAGCTGTTTTTT
TRBJ2-5 | TRBV21-1 | . | . | CASSKCRGQRETQYF | TGTGCCAGCAGCAAATGTCGGGGCCAAAGGGAGACCCAGTACTTC
TRBJ2-1 | TRBV12-3/TRBV12-4 | . | . | CASSSDSGSNNEQFF | TGTGCCAGCAGTTCCGATTCCGGGAGTAATAATGAGCAGTTCTTC
TRBJ1-1 | TRBV20-1 | . | few | CSARIGPNWNTEAFF | TGCAGTGCTAGAATTGGACCAAACTGGAACACTGAAGCTTTCTTT
TRBJ2-7 | TRBV5-1 | . | . | CASSLVGDADEQYF | TGCGCCAGCAGCTTGGTTGGGGACGCCGACGAGCAGTACTTC
TRBJ2-5 | TRBV12-3/TRBV12-4 | TRBD2 | . | CASTAGTSAQETQYF | TGTGCCAGCACCGCCGGGACTAGTGCCCAAGAGACCCAGTACTTC
TRBJ2-1 | TRBV13 | TRBD2 | few | CASSFETGTSAHNEQFF | TGTGCCAGCAGCTTCGAAACCGGGACTAGCGCGCACAATGAGCAGTTCTTC
TRBJ2-2 | TRBV12-5 | . | . | CASGLVLGRDPGELFF | TGTGCTAGTGGTTTGGTACTTGGTAGGGACCCCGGGGAGCTGTTTTTT
TRBJ2-7 | TRBV7-9 | TRBD1 | few | CASSPGGPRSYEQYF | TGTGCCAGCAGCCCAGGGGGCCCCCGGTCCTACGAGCAGTACTTC
TRBJ2-1 | TRBV5-5 | . | few | CASSLEIYNEQFF | TGTGCCAGCAGCTTGGAAATCTACAATGAGCAGTTCTTC
TRBJ2-3 | TRBV7-2 | TRBD2 | . | CASSRPAGEVTSTDTQYF | TGTGCCAGCAGCCGTCCAGCGGGAGAGGTGACTAGCACAGATACGCAGTATTTT
TRBJ1-2 | TRBV28 | . | . | CASSFPGIYGYTF | TGTGCCAGCAGTTTTCCAGGGATCTATGGCTACACCTTC
TRBJ2-7 | TRBV30 | TRBD2 | few | CAWRMGGTYEQYF | TGTGCCTGGAGGATGGGGGGGACCTACGAGCAGTACTTC
TRBJ2-3 | TRBV25-1 | TRBD1 | . | CASSLSGTVDGTDTQYF | TGTGCCAGCAGTTTATCCGGGACAGTGGACGGCACAGATACGCAGTATTTT
TRBJ2-5 | TRBV7-9 | TRBD2 | . | CASSFAGGEQETQYF | TGTGCCAGCAGCTTCGCGGGAGGGGAGCAAGAGACCCAGTACTTC
TRBJ1-2 | TRBV27 | . | . | CASSLDGYNGYTF | TGTGCCAGCAGTTTAGATGGTTACAATGGCTACACCTTC
TRBJ1-3 | TRBV5-1 | TRBD1 | . | CASSVDTGAGNTIYF | TGCGCCAGCAGCGTGGACACAGGGGCTGGAAACACCATATATTTT
TRBJ2-1 | TRBV6-5 | TRBD2 | . | CASSRGAYNEQFF | TGTGCCAGCAGTCGGGGGGCCTACAATGAGCAGTTCTTC
TRBJ2-5 | TRBV7-8 | TRBD2 | few | CASSAGGLAGRESF | TGTGCCAGCAGCGCGGGGGGACTAGCGGGCCGCGAATCCTTC
TRBJ2-7 | TRBV25-1 | . | few | CASRGIYSYEQYF | TGTGCCAGCAGGGGGATATACTCCTACGAGCAGTACTTC
TRBJ1-6 | TRBV9 | . | . | CASSVLGRVVEPLHF | TGTGCCAGCAGCGTACTAGGACGCGTTGTAGAACCCCTCCACTTT
TRBJ1-1 | TRBV29-1 | TRBD1 | few | CSVDGTGGEWVTEAFF | TGCAGCGTTGATGGGACAGGGGGCGAGTGGGTCACTGAAGCTTTCTTT
TRBJ2-1 | TRBV28 | TRBD2 | few | CASSQGLAGFHNEQFF | TGTGCCAGCAGTCAAGGACTAGCGGGCTTTCACAATGAGCAGTTCTTC
TRBJ2-7 | TRBV7-9 | TRBD2 | . | CASSRWREGIYEQYF | TGTGCCAGCAGCCGCTGGAGGGAGGGGATCTACGAGCAGTACTTC
TRBJ2-3 | TRBV5-1 | . | . | CASSSFFSTDTQYF | TGCGCCAGCAGCTCCTTCTTTAGCACAGATACGCAGTATTTT
TRBJ2-7 | TRBV27 | . | few | CASGLTGPYEQYF | TGTGCCAGCGGATTGACAGGACCCTACGAGCAGTACTTC
TRBJ1-1 | TRBV12-3/TRBV12-4 | . | . | CASSFPAQNTEAFF | TGTGCCAGCAGTTTTCCGGCCCAGAACACTGAAGCTTTCTTT
TRBJ2-2 | TRBV2 | . | few | CASSEALQMNTGELFF | TGTGCCAGCAGTGAAGCGCTGCAAATGAACACCGGGGAGCTGTTTTTT
TRBJ2-7 | TRBV7-6 | . | . | CASSPSGTSYEQYF | TGTGCCAGCAGCCCTTCCGGGACATCCTACGAGCAGTACTTC
TRBJ2-7 | TRBV3-1 | . | . | CASSQGILGQENF | TGTGCCAGCAGCCAAGGAATCCTTGGGCAGGAGAACTTC
TRBJ2-2 | TRBV12-3/TRBV12-4 | . | . | CASSFISNFQSGELFF | TGTGCCAGCAGTTTTATCTCGAATTTTCAAAGCGGGGAGCTGTTTTTT
TRBJ2-1 | TRBV5-5 | . | many | CASSQGLGSYNEQFF | TGTGCCAGCAGCCAGGGGTTGGGATCCTACAATGAGCAGTTCTTC
TRBJ2-1 | TRBV28 | TRBD2 | . | CASDVTSGSIDEQFF | TGTGCCAGCGACGTTACTAGCGGGAGTATCGATGAGCAGTTCTTC
TRBJ2-1 | TRBV6-5 | . | . | CASSYSQPGAYNEQFF | TGTGCCAGCAGTTACTCCCAACCGGGGGCGTACAATGAGCAGTTCTTC
TRBJ2-2 | TRBV5-6 | . | . | CASSPKGLRGELFF | TGTGCCAGCAGCCCGAAAGGACTTCGCGGGGAGCTGTTTTTT
TRBJ2-1 | TRBV5-6 | . | few | CASSRTKEQFF | TGTGCCAGCAGCCGGACAAAGGAGCAGTTCTTC
TRBJ1-2 | TRBV6-1 | . | . | CASSEEGYGYTF | TGTGCCAGCAGTGAGGAGGGGTATGGCTACACCTTC
TRBJ2-2 | TRBV10-3 | . | . | CAISADSAGELFF | TGTGCCATCAGCGCAGACAGTGCCGGGGAGCTGTTTTTT
TRBJ2-2 | TRBV12-3/TRBV12-4 | . | few | CASSLLENTGELFF | TGTGCCAGCAGTTTACTGGAGAACACCGGGGAGCTGTTTTTT
TRBJ2-7 | TRBV6-5 | . | . | CASSYGGPEQYF | TGTGCCAGCAGTTACGGGGGACCTGAGCAGTACTTC
TRBJ2-3 | TRBV5-1 | TRBD1 | few | CASSTGQGGRADTQYF | TGCGCCAGCAGCACGGGACAGGGGGGTCGGGCAGATACGCAGTATTTT
TRBJ2-2 | TRBV13 | TRBD2 | few | CASSRAGGENTGELFF | TGTGCCAGCAGCCGAGCGGGAGGCGAGAACACCGGGGAGCTGTTTTTT
TRBJ1-1 | TRBV27 | . | . | CASTIGGEAFF | TGTGCCAGCACAATCGGGGGGGAAGCTTTCTTT
TRBJ1-5 | TRBV18 | . | few | CASSPRAPGRRQPQHF | TGTGCCAGCTCACCAAGGGCCCCGGGCCGCAGACAGCCCCAGCATTTT
TRBJ2-7 | TRBV25-1 | TRBD2 | . | CAVDSCGLAVQPAYEQYF | TGTGCCGTTGATTCCTGTGGACTAGCGGTACAACCGGCCTACGAGCAGTACTTC
TRBJ2-7 | TRBV27 | . | few | CASSFGQRYEQYF | TGTGCCAGCAGTTTTGGTCAGAGATACGAGCAGTACTTC
TRBJ2-1 | TRBV7-9 | TRBD1 | . | CASSLSFEGAKFF | TGTGCCAGCAGCCTAAGTTTTGAGGGGGCGAAGTTCTTC
TRBJ2-3 | TRBV20-1 | . | . | CSARGLMARTDTQYF | TGCAGTGCTAGAGGTTTGATGGCCCGCACAGATACGCAGTATTTT
TRBJ2-7 | TRBV25-1 | TRBD2 | many | CASSSSGSYEQYF | TGTGCCAGCAGTTCTAGCGGCTCCTACGAGCAGTACTTC
TRBJ2-7 | TRBV12-3/TRBV12-4 | . | . | CASGDYLSYEQYF | TGTGCCAGCGGTGACTACCTTTCCTACGAGCAGTACTTC
TRBJ2-1 | TRBV3-1 | TRBD2 | . | CASSQPGLAGGNEQFF | TGTGCCAGCAGCCAACCGGGACTAGCGGGAGGTAATGAGCAGTTCTTC
TRBJ2-1 | TRBV3-1 | TRBD2 | . | CASSQVSVGTREQFF | TGTGCCAGCAGCCAAGTTTCAGTCGGGACTAGGGAGCAGTTCTTC
TRBJ2-7 | TRBV6-5 | TRBD2 | . | CASKLAGGYEQYF | TGTGCCAGCAAATTAGCGGGAGGCTACGAGCAGTACTTC
TRBJ2-7 | TRBV20-1 | . | few | CSARALDSYEQYF | TGCAGTGCTAGAGCGCTCGATTCCTACGAGCAGTACTTC